These 6 T cell receptor beta chains were all obtained from the same sample, sequenced in a study of blood T cells in healthy people across ages. The use of a sample-barcoded 5' primer and a J-beta primer mix characterized a second PCR of about 7 to 12 cycles. In TCRdb, the 5' RACE reads were re-called with MiXCR into one record per CDR3 protein. The sample contains almost 1 million distinct CDR3 sequences, roughly 51% of which appear only once. Sequencing input: blood. These receptors all come from an older woman in good health.

The sample holds many counts of this clonotype. The chain recombines TRBV10-3 with TRBJ2-5; TRBD2 matches at 10 bases. The ends lost 0 bases at V and 5 bases at J; junction bases unmatched: 6. CDR1 is ENHRY, CDR2 SYGVKD, per germline. This CDR3 is built from 16 residues. The CDR3 DNA follows: TGTGCCATCAGTGAGTCCAGCGGGAGGGCCCTTGAGACCCAGTACTTC. Translated: CAISESSGRALETQYF.

The V gene is TRBV27, the J gene TRBJ2-7; TRBD2 agrees at 7 bases. The trim removed 0 bases at V and 3 bases at J, leaving 5 bases unmatched. The CDR3 has 15 amino acids. Germline V CDR1 and CDR2: MNHEY, SMNVEV (reference sequence). Written as DNA, the CDR3 is TGTGCCAGCAGTTTATCCCCCGGGGGGTTCTACGAGCAGTACTTC. Its translation is CASSLSPGGFYEQYF.

The chain is built from TRBV20-1 and TRBJ2-5, with D possibly being TRBD2 (7 bases). The J call may be incorrect, as the DNA end agrees better with TRBJ2-7. This CDR3 region has 14 residues. Germline V gene sequence: CDR1 DFQATT, CDR2 SNEGSKA (reference sequence). CDR3: CSANRGGQTYEQYF. In DNA form, the CDR3 reads TGCAGTGCGAATAGGGGGGGACAAACCTACGAGCAGTACTTC.

The chain is built from TRBV3-1 and TRBJ2-1; the match to TRBD2 covers 13 bases. Judging by the DNA end, TRBJ2-7 fits better; the J call may be wrong. The V gene's germline CDR1 is LGHDT and CDR2 YNNKEL (reference sequence). The CDR3 runs 16 residues. CDR3 coding DNA: TGTGCCAGCAGCAGGGGGACTAGCGGGGCCTCCTACGAGCAGTACTTC. This encodes CASSRGTSGASYEQYF.

In DNA form, the CDR3 reads TGTGCCAGCAGGGGGTCTAGCTCCTACGAGCAGTACTTC. Protein product: CASRGSSSYEQYF. The chain has TRBV7-9 and TRBJ2-7, with D uncertain. CDR3 length: 13 amino acids. Germline CDR1 reads SEHNR; CDR2 reads FQNEAQ (reference sequence). Trimming cost V 6 bases and J 0 bases, with 9 bases left between them.

This clonotype was detected only a few times. V usage is TRBV27 and J usage is TRBJ2-5, with D hard to call. The DNA matches TRBJ2-7 better at its end, which makes the J call doubtful. There are 14 residues in the CDR3. CDR1 is MNHEY, CDR2 SMNVEV, per germline (reference sequence). CDR3 sequence reads: CASSSQYATYEQYF. CDR3 coding DNA: TGTGCCAGCAGTTCCCAATACGCTACCTACGAGCAGTACTTC.